This T cell receptor (beta chain) was recorded in a study of breast tumors, draining lymph nodes, adjacent tissues. From the multiplex PCR reads, TCRdb called clonotypes with MiXCR, one entry per CDR3 protein. The data show about 100,000 distinct CDR3 sequences, 20% to 25% seen once. Study-level results: Tumor repertoires ranked between lymph nodes and nontumor tissue in diversity, with V and J gene preferences.

Breast cancer patients provided tissue from their axillary draining lymph nodes. This CDR3 has 12 amino acids. Germline V gene sequence: CDR1 SQVTM, CDR2 ANQGSEA. A remark on this clonotype: Its antigen is unknown.

J is TRBJ1-1 and V is TRBV29-1; D possibly corresponds to TRBD1 (6 bases). Sequenced sample: axillary lymph node tissue. This receptor was obtained from a female donor with breast cancer. Some clones in this sample may be carry-over from other donors' samples. In nucleotides, the CDR3 is TGCAGTACAACAGGGCGGGTCACTGAAGCTTTCTTT. As protein: CSTTGRVTEAFF.